This TCR beta chain originates from a study of shared clonotypes between healthy human individuals. Concerning this clone: The antigen remains undetermined.

Here immunoSEQ multiplex PCR was the method, and the copy in TCRdb shows in-frame clones only, minus some. The sample carries approximately 250,000 clones, approximately 65% recorded once. Study-wide points: Rarefaction gave evidence that sorted-subset sequencing remained incomplete despite large depth. Memory subsets generally showed lower estimated richness than naive subsets.

The receptor's source is a man younger than 40 in good health. The specimen sequenced was memory CD4+ T cells sorted from blood. As to subset: CD45RA-negative fraction.

In nucleotides, the CDR3 is TGTGCCAGCTCACTTTCCGGGACAGACACCGGGGAGCTGTTTTTT. As protein: CASSLSGTDTGELFF. The genes are TRBV18 and TRBJ2-2, with 7 bases that match TRBD1. CDR1 and CDR2 from the germline V gene are KGHSH and LQKENI. Germline trimming cut 4 bases from V and 3 bases from J; bases unmatched to any gene: 5. The CDR3 extends over 15 amino acids.